The 23 T cell receptor beta chains below come from one sample, sequenced in a study of regulatory T cells in long-lasting Graves disease (dated by TCRdb to about 2021). Library preparation employed multiplex PCR. Sequenced using an Illumina HiSeq 4000. CDR3 regions were amplified by Arm-PCR with iRepertoire HTBI primers to construct TCR beta libraries. TCRdb trimmed the raw reads at Q25, called clones with MiXCR and kept productive beta chains. One record per CDR3 amino acid sequence lists the most common genes and DNA. Across this sample there are roughly 510,000 distinct CDR3 sequences, with about 16% seen only once. Around 12% of the sample goes to the ten largest clones. The sample's time point, from its label and the paper: newly diagnosed GD, antithyroid drugs for less than 3 months. RNA was extracted from PBMCs in TRIzol for both TCR sequencing and RNA sequencing. These sequences were also reported in another study, on T cells in Graves' hyperthyroidism and ophthalmopathy.

The specimen was peripheral blood mononuclear cells (PBMCs), collected at new diagnosis, from a patient treated with antithyroid drugs. The receptor source for this set is a man younger than 30 with Graves disease. Donor details come from another sample of the same person, matched by shared clones.

The chain employs TRBV9 and TRBJ1-2; 8 nucleotides agree with TRBD1. Trimming took 2 bases from V and 1 from J; bases not matched to a gene: 10. The CDR3 runs to 17 residues. Germline-derived CDR1 and CDR2 are SGDLS and YYNGEE. CDR3 in DNA: TGTGCCAGCAGCGTCTCCGCCCCAGGGGGCCGTAACTATGGCTACACCTTC. Translating gives CASSVSAPGGRNYGYTF.

V and J are TRBV29-1 and TRBJ1-5, with D perhaps TRBD1 (5 bases). The CDR3 has 15 amino acids. Germline CDR1 SQVTM, CDR2 ANQGSEA. The ends were cut back, 7 bases at V and 5 bases at J, with 21 bases in the middle. The CDR3 spells CSEEPGFIMDQPQHF. In DNA, the CDR3 is TGCAGCGAGGAACCAGGGTTTATCATGGATCAGCCCCAGCATTTT.

The chain couples TRBV18 to TRBJ1-6, with no clear D. The V gene lost 2 bases and the J gene lost 4 bases, with 9 bases spanning the gap. In germline, CDR1 is KGHSH, CDR2 LQKENI. This CDR3 region has 15 residues. The CDR3 DNA reads as TGTGCCAGCTCACCAACCAGAGGGTATAATTCACCCCTCCACTTT. It yields the protein CASSPTRGYNSPLHF.

This clonotype has just a few counts. This chain joins TRBV7-6 and TRBJ2-4; D may match TRBD1 or TRBD2 (5 bases each). The CDR3 extends over 14 amino acids. V lost 5 bases, J lost 5 bases, and 13 bases lay in between. The germline CDR1 and CDR2 sequences are SGHVS and FNYEAQ. CDR3 in amino acids: CASSQGRGQNIQYF. The CDR3 DNA is TGTGCCAGCAGCCAAGGTCGGGGACAAAACATTCAGTACTTC.

This clonotype was observed a single time. The chain joins TRBV7-9 to TRBJ2-7, with D perhaps matching TRBD1 or TRBD2 (5 bases each). Germline V lookup: CDR1 SEHNR, CDR2 FQNEAQ (reference sequence). The V end lost 4 bases, the J end lost 7 bases, and 14 bases lay between the germline ends. The CDR3 runs 13 residues. The CDR3 bases are TGTGCCAGCAGCTCCAACCAAGAGGGGGAGCAGTACTTC. The encoded protein is CASSSNQEGEQYF.

This clonotype was observed a few times. This chain connects TRBV18 to TRBJ1-1; D is undetermined. This CDR3 spans 15 amino acids. CDR1 is KGHSH and CDR2 is LQKENI in the germline V gene. Trimming pared 3 bases from V and 2 bases from J, leaving 13 bases between. CDR3 in DNA: TGTGCCAGCTCACCGGCTGGAGCGGAAAACACTGAAGCTTTCTTT. It encodes CASSPAGAENTEAFF.

Many counts were recorded for this clonotype. The rearrangement uses TRBV28 and TRBJ2-1, with 10 bases identical to TRBD2. Germline V CDR1 and CDR2: MDHEN, SYDVKM. This CDR3 has 15 residues. J lost 7 bases, V lost 5 bases, and 8 bases had no gene match. CDR3 sequence reads: CASSPAGGPGNEQFF. CDR3 coding DNA: TGTGCCAGCAGTCCAGCGGGAGGGCCGGGTAATGAGCAGTTCTTC.

This clonotype occurred many times. As DNA, the CDR3 is TGTGCCAGCAGCTTAGGGACGGGACTAGCGGGAAGGTACACAGATACGCAGTATTTT. As protein: CASSLGTGLAGRYTDTQYF. The gene calls are TRBV7-9 and TRBJ2-3; 13 bases map to TRBD2. The CDR3 extends over 19 amino acids. CDR1 SEHNR and CDR2 FQNEAQ come from the germline V gene (reference sequence). V lost 1 base to trimming and J lost 2 bases; unmatched junction nucleotides: 9. The complete variable domain, with remaining parts taken from reference TRBV7-9 and TRBJ2-3, reads DTGVSQNPRHKITKRGQNVTFRCDPISEHNRLYWYRQTLGQGPEFLTYFQNEAQLEKSRLLSDRFSAERPKGSFSTLEIQRTEQGDSAMYLCASSLGTGLAGRYTDTQYFGPGTRLTVL.

In this sample, this clonotype turned up a few times. The rearrangement links TRBV9 to TRBJ2-2, with D maybe TRBD1 (6 bases). The V end was cut by 4 bases, the J end by 2 bases, with 15 bases between. The CDR3 length is 16 residues. CDR1 is SGDLS, CDR2 YYNGEE, per germline. The CDR3 here is CASSPRGTSNTGELFF. In DNA, the CDR3 is TGTGCCAGCAGCCCCCGTGGGACAAGCAACACCGGGGAGCTGTTTTTT.

This clonotype was recorded at least ten times. This chain links TRBV10-3 with TRBJ1-4; D might be TRBD1 (5 bases). The CDR3 runs 13 residues. Trimming removed 3 bases at V and 4 bases at J, with 6 bases between. The V gene's germline CDR1 is ENHRY and CDR2 SYGVKD. The CDR3 loop is CAISEQDNEKLFF. CDR3 coding DNA: TGTGCCATCAGTGAACAGGATAATGAAAAACTGTTTTTT.

The chain uses TRBV15 and TRBJ1-3; no firm D call. Per germline, CDR1 LNHNV and CDR2 YYDKDF (reference sequence). V was trimmed by 4 bases and J by 0 bases, leaving 7 bases between them. CDR3 length: 14 residues. The CDR3 DNA follows: TGTGCCACCAGCACCCTCAACTCTGGAAACACCATATATTTT. Translating gives CATSTLNSGNTIYF.

This clonotype has just one count. The J gene is TRBJ1-4, the V gene TRBV7-9; 7 nucleotides match TRBD1. J lost 8 bases, V lost 5 bases, and 14 bases had no gene match. The CDR3 has 16 amino acids. Germline values: CDR1 SEHNR, CDR2 FQNEAQ (reference sequence). The CDR3 protein is CASSPRATGPREKLFF. The CDR3 nucleotides are TGTGCCAGCAGCCCCAGGGCGACAGGGCCTCGGGAAAAACTGTTTTTT.

This clonotype was counted many times. V usage is TRBV20-1 and J usage is TRBJ2-7; 7 nucleotides match TRBD2. Losses at the gene ends were 6 bases for V and 3 bases for J; bases not matched to a gene: 11. Per the germline V gene, CDR1 is DFQATT and CDR2 is SNEGSKA (reference sequence). The CDR3 consists of 14 residues. The CDR3 DNA sequence: TGCAGTGCCATGGGAGCGGGAACGCTCTACGAGCAGTACTTC. It encodes CSAMGAGTLYEQYF.

This clonotype was counted at least ten times. The chain has TRBV15 and TRBJ2-7; D may be TRBD2 (5 bases). This CDR3 contains 13 residues. V shed 1 base and J shed 6 bases, with 10 bases lying between them. Germline V lookup: CDR1 LNHNV, CDR2 YYDKDF (reference sequence). The CDR3 loop reads CATSRGERVEQYF. CDR3 bases: TGTGCCACCAGCAGAGGGGAGAGGGTCGAGCAGTACTTC. The full variable domain, in which reference TRBV15 and TRBJ2-7 provide the parts outside the CDR3, is DAMVIQNPRYQVTQFGKPVTLSCSQTLNHNVMYWYQQKSSQAPKLLFHYYDKDFNNEADTPDNFQSRRPNTSFCFLDIRSPGLGDTAMYLCATSRGERVEQYFGPGTRLTVT.

This clonotype appeared many times. The chain employs TRBV29-1 and TRBJ2-5, with D uncertain. V was clipped by 7 bases and J by 5 bases, with 17 bases between them. Germline V gene lookup returns CDR1 SQVTM and CDR2 ANQGSEA. This CDR3 region has 13 residues. In DNA form, the CDR3 reads TGCAGCGCACAACTCCTCCTAGGGGAGACCCAGTACTTC. Protein sequence: CSAQLLLGETQYF.

This clonotype was seen a few times. The chain carries TRBV20-1 and TRBJ2-7; D is ambiguous. There are 15 residues in the CDR3. Germline CDR1 is DFQATT and CDR2 is SNEGSKA (reference sequence). V lost 0 bases and J 2 bases, leaving 14 bases between the germline ends. CDR3 nucleotides: TGCAGTGCTAGAGATGTTCGCCGGCAAGCCTACGAGCAGTACTTC. Residues: CSARDVRRQAYEQYF.

This clonotype turned up a few times. This chain joins TRBV30 and TRBJ2-5; TRBD1 might be the D (7 bases). The germline gives CDR1 GTSNPN, CDR2 SVGIG (reference sequence). The ends were cut back, 5 bases at V and 7 bases at J, with 14 bases in the middle. There are 12 residues in the CDR3. The CDR3 coding sequence is TGTGCCTGGGCGACAGGGCGGGGGACCCAGTACTTC. As protein: CAWATGRGTQYF.

This clonotype came up many times. The chain couples TRBV12-3 or TRBV12-4 to TRBJ1-4; D is perhaps TRBD1 (6 bases). CDR3 length equals 14 residues. V lost 7 bases to trimming and J lost 7 bases, with 16 bases between them. CDR3 nucleotide sequence: TGTGCCAGCACCCAGGACAGCAGAGGTGAAAAACTGTTTTTT. Its translation: CASTQDSRGEKLFF.

This clonotype was observed once. J is TRBJ1-5 and V is TRBV19; D unresolved. V was pared by 3 bases and J by 2 bases, with 11 bases between. The CDR3 loop spans 15 amino acids. From germline, CDR1 is LNHDA and CDR2 SQIVND (reference sequence). This CDR3 is CASSIPRRGNQPQHF. CDR3 nucleotides: TGTGCCAGTAGTATTCCTAGACGAGGCAATCAGCCCCAGCATTTT.

This clonotype has at least ten counts. The chain joins TRBV10-3 to TRBJ1-5; TRBD1 matches 12 bases. Germline CDR1 and CDR2: ENHRY and SYGVKD. V was pared by 8 bases and J by 5 bases, with 4 bases of the junction left unmatched. The CDR3 covers 14 residues. The CDR3 nucleotides are TGTGCCATCGGGGGGACAGGGGGCGATCAGCCCCAGCATTTT. Its protein product is CAIGGTGGDQPQHF.

This clonotype was counted between two and nine times. V and J are TRBV20-1 and TRBJ2-6; D is undetermined. This CDR3 is built from 16 residues. V was pared by 6 bases and J by 3 bases, with 18 bases between. Germline V gene data show CDR1 as DFQATT and CDR2 as SNEGSKA (reference sequence). The CDR3 DNA is TGCAGTGCGAGCCTGCCGGCCCTCTTTGGGGCCAACGTCCTGACTTTC. Translating gives CSASLPALFGANVLTF.

This clonotype came up a few times. The genes are TRBV19 and TRBJ2-1, with TRBD2 matching over 7 bases. The CDR3 is 15 residues long. Unmatched junction bases numbered 3, after V lost 2 bases and J lost 2 bases. The V gene's germline CDR1 is LNHDA and CDR2 SQIVND (reference sequence). The CDR3 coding sequence is TGTGCCAGTAGTATACTAAGCGGGACCTACAATGAGCAGTTCTTC. As protein: CASSILSGTYNEQFF.

The sample holds a few counts of this clonotype. The chain carries TRBV7-3 and TRBJ1-1; D uncertain. This CDR3 has 12 residues. Germline CDR1 reads SGHTA; CDR2 reads FQGTGA. Trimming took 3 bases from V and 7 from J, leaving 9 bases between them. The CDR3 sequence is CASSFGEDEAFF. The CDR3 DNA sequence: TGTGCCAGCAGCTTCGGGGAGGATGAAGCTTTCTTT. Using reference TRBV7-3 and TRBJ1-1 for the parts outside the CDR3, the full variable domain is GAGVSQTPSNKVTEKGKYVELRCDPISGHTALYWYRQSLGQGPEFLIYFQGTGAADDSGLPNDRFFAVRPEGSVSTLKIQRTERGDSAVYLCASSFGEDEAFFGQGTRLTVV.